The next 24 T cell receptor beta chains were all read from a single sample in a study of patients and donors after allogeneic stem cell transplantation. TCRdb reprocessed the RT-PCR reads with MiXCR, giving one entry per CDR3 protein. The repertoire holds a few hundred thousand distinct CDR3 sequences, with roughly 14% as singletons. Sequences were obtained from blood, either unsorted or a sorted T cell fraction (not recorded which). All receptors come from a human donor who was either an allogeneic HSCT recipient or a stem cell or donor lymphocyte infusion donor (not recorded which). It is not recorded whose cells these are; they may come from a transplant donor.

This clonotype was detected many times. The genes are TRBV2 and TRBJ2-7, with TRBD2 identical over 7 bases. Germline CDR1 and CDR2: SNHLY and FYNNEI. The V gene end was trimmed by 6 bases and the J gene end by 9 bases; junction bases not matched to a gene: 14. This CDR3 region has 14 residues. The CDR3 nucleotides are TGTGCCAGCAGGACGAGCGGGGTCCTACTCGTGCAGTACTTC. Its protein is CASRTSGVLLVQYF.

There are a few counts of this clonotype. The V call is TRBV2, the J call TRBJ1-5, with D possibly being TRBD1 (6 bases). The V end was cut by 6 bases, the J end by 7 bases, with 19 bases between. The CDR3 runs to 15 residues. The germline V gene encodes CDR1 SNHLY and CDR2 FYNNEI. The CDR3 spells CASRAGAGVGQPQHF. CDR3 DNA: TGTGCCAGCAGGGCAGGTGCAGGGGTTGGACAGCCCCAGCATTTT.

This clonotype has at least ten counts. This chain uses TRBV11-2 with TRBJ2-7; D might be TRBD1 or TRBD2, each matching 5 bases. This CDR3 is built from 15 residues. Germline V gene sequence: CDR1 SGHAT, CDR2 FQNNGV. Trimming cost V 0 bases and J 7 bases, with 16 bases left between them. The CDR3 sequence is CASSLDPGPVEEQYF. The DNA for the CDR3 is TGTGCCAGCAGCTTAGATCCGGGACCCGTAGAGGAGCAGTACTTC.

The gene calls are TRBV5-4 and TRBJ1-1; D not resolved. V dropped 4 bases and J dropped 1 base, with 8 bases sitting between them. Per the germline V gene, CDR1 is SGHNT and CDR2 is YYREEE (reference sequence). This CDR3 is 13 amino acids long. The CDR3, as DNA: TGTGCCAGCAGCGTCGACTCGAACACTGAAGCTTTCTTT. Translation gives CASSVDSNTEAFF.

This clonotype was seen many times. The chain has TRBV4-1 and TRBJ1-6; TRBD1 is a possible D gene (5 bases). Germline V gene lookup returns CDR1 MGHRA and CDR2 YSYEKL. V was pared by 6 bases and J by 8 bases, with 23 bases between. The CDR3 has 17 amino acids. CDR3 loop: CASRPRGAVQIDSPLHF. CDR3 nucleotide sequence: TGCGCCAGCAGGCCAAGAGGGGCTGTACAGATTGATTCACCCCTCCACTTT.

V usage is TRBV7-2 and J usage is TRBJ1-2, with 8 bases matching TRBD1. Germline V gives CDR1 SGHTA, CDR2 FQGNSA. The CDR3 consists of 13 residues. V shed 5 bases and J 8 bases; nucleotides not matched to a gene: 7. The CDR3: CASSAGQARGYTF. The CDR3, as DNA: TGTGCCAGCAGCGCGGGACAGGCGCGCGGCTACACCTTC.

The chain uses TRBV4-2 and TRBJ2-3; 12 bases fit TRBD2. Germline V gene sequence: CDR1 LGHNA, CDR2 YNFKEQ. The CDR3 runs to 17 residues. J gave up 4 bases and V 0 bases, and 5 bases lay outside the gene matches. The CDR3 region has the DNA TGTGCCAGCAGCCAAGAAACTAGCGGGAGGAGTGCAGATACGCAGTATTTT. The encoded protein is CASSQETSGRSADTQYF.

The CDR3 DNA reads as TGCGCCAGCAGCTTGGGTAGCGGGGGGCCTGAAGGGACCCAGTACTTC. The encoded protein is CASSLGSGGPEGTQYF. This chain joins TRBV5-1 and TRBJ2-5; 10 bases align to TRBD2. CDR1 and CDR2 (germline): SGHRS, YFSETQ. V shed 0 bases and J 7 bases; nucleotides not matched to a gene: 9. This CDR3 is built from 16 residues.

The chain combines TRBV7-2 with TRBJ1-5, with a weak D call TRBD1 (6 bases). V was clipped by 6 bases and J by 2 bases, with 14 bases between them. This CDR3 has 15 amino acids. From germline, CDR1 is SGHTA and CDR2 FQGNSA. For the CDR3, the DNA is TGTGCCAGCAGGCCCGGGGGCGATGGCAATCAGCCCCAGCATTTT. It translates to CASRPGGDGNQPQHF.

This clonotype appeared a few times. This sequence joins TRBV18 and TRBJ2-3; no clear D. V lost 2 bases to trimming and J lost 4 bases, with 1 base between them. This CDR3 spans 11 amino acids. Per the germline V gene, CDR1 is KGHSH and CDR2 is LQKENI. DNA of the CDR3: TGTGCCAGCTCACCATCAGATACGCAGTATTTT. It specifies CASSPSDTQYF.

This clonotype occurred many times. The CDR3 is CASSYPGGKNIQYF. As DNA, the CDR3 is TGTGCCAGCAGTTACCCGGGGGGCAAAAACATTCAGTACTTC. This chain joins TRBV6-2 or TRBV6-3 and TRBJ2-4, with 7 bases aligning to TRBD2. Trimming cost V 2 bases and J 3 bases; bases outside gene matches: 1. This CDR3 comprises 14 residues. Germline loops: CDR1 MNHEY, CDR2 SVGEGT.

Many counts were recorded for this clonotype. This chain joins TRBV2 and TRBJ2-4; D perhaps matches TRBD2 (7 bases). The germline V and J ends were trimmed by 6 bases and 6 bases, with 12 bases remaining between them. The CDR3 is 13 amino acids. Germline V gene data show CDR1 as SNHLY and CDR2 as FYNNEI. Written as DNA, the CDR3 is TGTGCCAGCAGGGGGGGGGCTGGAAACATTCAGTACTTC. It codes for CASRGGAGNIQYF.

The rearrangement links TRBV11-2 to TRBJ2-5, with D possibly matching TRBD2 (6 bases). There are 14 residues in the CDR3. Germline assignment: CDR1 SGHAT and CDR2 FQNNGV. Trimming removed 4 bases from V and 5 bases from J, with 14 bases in between. The CDR3 coding sequence is TGTGCCAGCAGCTCGGGACTTCGTTCGGAGACCCAGTACTTC. Protein: CASSSGLRSETQYF.

In its sample, this clonotype was seen many times. The rearrangement links TRBV7-3 to TRBJ1-1; the D is unclear. From germline, CDR1 is SGHTA and CDR2 FQGTGA. The CDR3 has 13 amino acids. The V and J ends lost 2 bases and 1 base respectively, with 5 bases between them. The CDR3 coding sequence is TGTGCCAGCAGCTTAGTTTGGAACACTGAAGCTTTCTTT. Amino acid sequence: CASSLVWNTEAFF.

The chain combines TRBV5-1 with TRBJ2-7, with TRBD2 matching 7 bases. The CDR3 extends over 14 amino acids. The V gene end was trimmed by 0 bases and the J gene end by 7 bases; junction bases not matched to a gene: 7. Looked up from germline, CDR1 is SGHRS and CDR2 is YFSETQ. The CDR3 coding sequence is TGCGCCAGCAGCTTGGAGGGGAGGGCAAGGGAGCAGTACTTC. Its translation: CASSLEGRAREQYF.

This clonotype has at least ten counts. The junction and the germline gene differ at one end; a read error may be behind it. V and J are TRBV7-2 and TRBJ1-1, with D hard to call. The CDR3 is 14 residues long. CDR1 and CDR2 (germline): SGHTA, FQGNSA. CDR3 nucleotides: TGCGCCAGCAGCTTGGGAGGGATGAACACTGAAGCTTTCTTT. Translating gives CASSLGGMNTEAFF.

This clonotype has only a few counts. This chain connects TRBV4-3 to TRBJ1-6; 8 bases fit TRBD1. With V trimmed by 5 bases and J by 6 bases, 6 bases remained unmatched. Germline CDR1 LGHNA, CDR2 YSLEER. The CDR3 is made up of 15 amino acids. The CDR3: CASSEGQGINSPLHF. In DNA, the CDR3 is TGCGCCAGCAGCGAAGGACAGGGAATTAATTCACCCCTCCACTTT.

The genes are TRBV29-1 and TRBJ2-7; 10 bases map to TRBD2. The germline V gene encodes CDR1 SQVTM and CDR2 ANQGSEA. The length of the CDR3 is 14 residues. V was clipped by 4 bases and J by 2 bases; unmatched bases: 5. The chain's CDR3 is CSVASGSVTYEQYF. The DNA of the CDR3 is TGCAGCGTTGCTAGCGGGAGCGTCACCTACGAGCAGTACTTC.

At least ten counts were recorded for this clonotype. V gene TRBV12-3 or TRBV12-4 combines with J gene TRBJ1-4; the D is unclear. The V gene lost 5 bases and the J gene lost 8 bases, with 9 bases spanning the gap. The CDR3 runs 12 residues. CDR3 sequence (DNA): TGTGCCAGCAGTCAGAATGCGGAAAAACTGTTTTTT. Protein product: CASSQNAEKLFF.

This chain joins TRBV3-1 and TRBJ2-7; D is undetermined. The CDR3 length is 13 residues. From germline, CDR1 is LGHDT and CDR2 YNNKEL (reference sequence). V lost 0 bases, J lost 9 bases, and 12 bases lay in between. This CDR3 is CASSQDAKKRQYF. For the CDR3, the DNA is TGTGCCAGCAGCCAAGATGCGAAGAAACGGCAGTACTTC.

The table lists this clonotype with many counts. The rearrangement uses TRBV12-3 or TRBV12-4 and TRBJ1-4, with unresolved D. V was clipped by 4 bases and J by 12 bases, with 21 bases between them. This CDR3 region has 15 residues. In DNA, the CDR3 is TGTGCCAGCAGTTCAGGAATTCCTCTCTCTGGAGAACTGTTTTTT. This encodes CASSSGIPLSGELFF.

In this sample, this clonotype turned up many times. The V gene is TRBV15, the J gene TRBJ1-5; no reliable D call. Trimming removed 5 bases at V and 2 bases at J, with 10 bases between. The CDR3 runs 14 residues. Germline CDR1 LNHNV, CDR2 YYDKDF (reference sequence). The CDR3, as DNA: TGTGCCACCAGCGGGGTGTCGCGCAATCAGCCCCAGCATTTT. It is translated as CATSGVSRNQPQHF.

In this sample, this clonotype turned up a few times. CDR3 sequence: CASRAASSYNEQFF. DNA of the CDR3: TGCGCCAGCAGAGCGGCCAGCTCCTACAATGAGCAGTTCTTC. The chain recombines TRBV5-1 with TRBJ2-1; possible D gene TRBD2, 5 bases. CDR3 length: 14 residues. The V end lost 5 bases, the J end lost 0 bases, and 9 bases lay between the germline ends. CDR1 and CDR2 from the germline V gene are SGHRS and YFSETQ.

This chain connects TRBV3-1 to TRBJ2-7; 7 nucleotides align to TRBD2. V lost 4 bases, J lost 6 bases, and 9 bases stayed unmatched. CDR1 LGHDT and CDR2 YNNKEL come from the germline V gene (reference sequence). CDR3 length: 14 amino acids. The CDR3 loop is CASSLHWREFEQYF. The DNA of the CDR3 is TGTGCCAGCAGCCTCCACTGGCGGGAGTTCGAGCAGTACTTC.